These 14 T cell receptor beta chains originate from one sample sequenced in a study of radiation and T cells in renal cell carcinoma. Noted time point: baseline pretreatment blood. Treatment meaning: 15 Gy SBRT to primary tumor, nephrectomy 4 weeks later. Method: immunoSEQ multiplex PCR; TCRdb's copy keeps in-frame clones and lacks some. This sample yields 150,000 or so clones, of which roughly 88% are seen a single time; more than 10% belongs to the top ten. The material was blood, obtained from a patient whose treatment included radiotherapy and nephrectomy. These receptors all come from a woman in her 50s with renal cell carcinoma.

The rearrangement links TRBV11-2 to TRBJ1-1; 7 bases are a match to TRBD1. The CDR3 consists of 16 residues. Unmatched junction bases numbered 10, after V lost 5 bases and J lost 1 base. Germline V CDR1 and CDR2: SGHAT, FQNNGV. The CDR3 DNA reads as TGTGCCAGCAGCATAACGACAGGGTATGGGAACACTGAAGCTTTCTTT. Translating gives CASSITTGYGNTEAFF.

This sequence joins TRBV9 and TRBJ1-2, with TRBD1 matching over 7 bases. CDR1 and CDR2 from the germline V gene are SGDLS and YYNGEE. V dropped 2 bases and J dropped 0; count of bases not matched to a gene: 7. This CDR3 has 16 amino acids. The CDR3 coding sequence is TGTGCCAGCAGCGTGGACCCGGGACAGACTAACTATGGCTACACCTTC. This codes for CASSVDPGQTNYGYTF.

V gene TRBV6-1 combines with J gene TRBJ1-2, with D perhaps matching TRBD1 (6 bases). This CDR3 is built from 15 residues. Germline lookup yields CDR1 MNHNS and CDR2 SASEGT. With 2 bases removed from V and 2 bases from J, the gap between germline ends came to 12 bases. CDR3 loop: CASSESPDRNYGYTF. The CDR3 DNA is TGTGCCAGCAGTGAATCTCCTGACAGGAACTATGGCTACACCTTC.

This chain links TRBV7-2 with TRBJ2-3; TRBD2 matches 9 bases. Germline assignment: CDR1 SGHTA and CDR2 FQGNSA. With V trimmed by 0 bases and J by 0 bases, 16 bases remained unmatched. The CDR3 has 21 amino acids. CDR3 in amino acids: CASSLALRRAKRGASTDTQYF. For the CDR3, the DNA is TGTGCCAGCAGCTTAGCCCTCCGCAGAGCGAAGCGGGGGGCCAGCACAGATACGCAGTATTTT.

V gene TRBV7-8 combines with J gene TRBJ1-2; 9 bases map to TRBD1. Germline CDR1 and CDR2: SGHVS and FQNEAQ. This CDR3 region has 14 residues. With V trimmed by 8 bases and J by 4 bases, 8 bases remained unmatched. Here the CDR3 reads CASGHRGRFYGYTF. The CDR3 coding sequence is TGTGCCAGCGGTCACAGGGGGCGATTCTATGGCTACACCTTC.

V is TRBV7-2 and J is TRBJ2-7; D could derive from TRBD1 or TRBD2 (5 bases each). Germline CDR1 and CDR2: SGHTA and FQGNSA. The CDR3 sequence is 16 residues long. Between the trimmed V and J ends, which lost 5 bases and 2 bases, there was a span of 19 bases. The CDR3 loop is CASSRTTPGTTYEQYF. DNA of the CDR3: TGTGCCAGCAGCCGTACCACTCCCGGGACCACCTACGAGCAGTACTTC.

The chain couples TRBV29-1 to TRBJ2-1; a possible D gene is TRBD2 (5 bases). Trimming took off 0 bases at V and 14 bases at J, with 11 bases between the two ends. The germline V gene encodes CDR1 SQVTM and CDR2 ANQGSEA. The CDR3 consists of 11 residues. The CDR3 bases are TGCAGCGTTGAAGATGGAGGTATGGAGTTCTTC. It encodes CSVEDGGMEFF.

The gene calls are TRBV4-3 and TRBJ1-6; no clear D. This CDR3 is built from 17 residues. The V gene lost 0 bases and the J gene lost 0 bases, with 9 bases spanning the gap. Germline-derived CDR1 and CDR2 are LGHNA and YSLEER. CDR3 amino acids: CASSQDLAGSYNSPLHF. In DNA form, the CDR3 reads TGCGCCAGCAGCCAAGATCTCGCGGGCTCCTATAATTCACCCCTCCACTTT.

This clone turned up a few times. The chain joins TRBV7-9 to TRBJ1-6; D gene ambiguous. Trimming took off 8 bases at V and 5 bases at J, with 7 bases between the two ends. Germline CDR1 and CDR2: SEHNR and FQNEAQ (reference sequence). CDR3 size: 12 residues. The CDR3 DNA is TGTGCCAGCGGGTCGAATAATTCACCCCTCCACTTT. Residues: CASGSNNSPLHF.

The chain's CDR3 is CASSTLLASGANVLTF. The CDR3 DNA follows: TGTGCCAGTAGTACCTTACTAGCGTCCGGGGCCAACGTCCTGACTTTC. This sequence joins TRBV19 and TRBJ2-6, with 7 bases that match TRBD2. Germline assignment: CDR1 LNHDA and CDR2 SQIVND (reference sequence). CDR3 length: 16 amino acids. J gave up 4 bases and V 4 bases, and 7 bases lay outside the gene matches.

The chain couples TRBV18 to TRBJ2-1; 9 bases are a match to TRBD1. V was pared by 6 bases and J by 8 bases, with 11 bases of the junction left unmatched. Germline V gives CDR1 KGHSH, CDR2 LQKENI. The CDR3 extends over 15 amino acids. CDR3 coding DNA: TGTGCCAGCTCGTATACAGGGGGCCGTTTCGATGAGCAGTTCTTC. It is translated as CASSYTGGRFDEQFF.

The chain uses TRBV6-1 and TRBJ1-4; D may be TRBD1 (5 bases). Germline lookup yields CDR1 MNHNS and CDR2 SASEGT. V dropped 8 bases and J dropped 0 bases, with 10 bases sitting between them. The CDR3 extends over 14 amino acids. CDR3 residues: CASLGTATNEKLFF. The CDR3 bases are TGTGCCAGCTTGGGGACGGCAACTAATGAAAAACTGTTTTTT.

The chain has TRBV11-3 and TRBJ2-5, with 16 nucleotides matching TRBD2. Germline V gene sequence: CDR1 SGHNT, CDR2 YENEEA. V dropped 3 bases and J dropped 2; count of bases not matched to a gene: 0. CDR3 length: 16 residues. In DNA, the CDR3 is TGTGCCAGCAGCTTGGGACTAGCGGGGGGGCAAGAGACCCAGTACTTC. Amino acids: CASSLGLAGGQETQYF.

The chain employs TRBV7-9 and TRBJ1-2, with D tentatively TRBD1 (5 bases). The CDR3 spans 14 residues. The germline V gene encodes CDR1 SEHNR and CDR2 FQNEAQ (reference sequence). Deletions cut 5 bases from V and 0 bases from J, with 10 bases between. CDR3: CASSRDGANYGYTF. The CDR3 DNA is TGTGCCAGCAGCCGGGACGGAGCTAACTATGGCTACACCTTC.